These T cell receptor beta chains were read from a single sample in a study of T cells after yellow fever vaccination. MiXCR, run by TCRdb on the 5' RACE reads, gives a single entry per CDR3 protein. The top ten clones hold 20% to 25% of a sample with 300,000 to 350,000 distinct CDR3 sequences, around 3.9% of them seen once. This material consisted of PBMCs, taken 5 days after the yellow fever booster vaccination. Receptors were obtained from a man aged 18 to 29 who received the YFV17D yellow fever vaccine. CDR3s include the opening cysteine and the closing phenylalanine or tryptophan. The D gene is left open where the match is weak. Rows give clone size only sometimes, using once, few, many, or a class for an expanded clone.

J,D,size,V,DNA,CDR3
TRBJ2-5,TRBD2,few,TRBV20-1,TGCAGTCCAAGGGGAGGGGCTCCGGAGACCCAGTACTTC,CSPRGGAPETQYF
TRBJ1-4,NA,few,TRBV5-4,TGTGCCAGCAGCTTGAAAGGGGGGCCTAATGAAAAACTGTTTTTT,CASSLKGGPNEKLFF
TRBJ2-5,NA,NA,TRBV30,TGTGCCTGGAGTGTAGTCAGCCAAGAGACCCAGTACTTC,CAWSVVSQETQYF
TRBJ2-2,TRBD1,many,TRBV5-1,TGCGCCAGCAGCTTCGGACCGGGACAGTTTGACACCGGGGAGCTGTTTTTT,CASSFGPGQFDTGELFF
TRBJ1-1,TRBD1,NA,TRBV5-1,TGCGCCAGCAGTACGAACCAGGGGGCCACTGAAGCTTTCTTT,CASSTNQGATEAFF
TRBJ1-6,TRBD1,few,TRBV6-5,TGTGCCAGCAGATTGACAGGGGGAGGGAATTCACCCCTCCACTTT,CASRLTGGGNSPLHF
TRBJ2-7,NA,NA,TRBV5-1,TGCGCCAGCAGCTTGTGGGGTATCTACGAGCAGTACTTC,CASSLWGIYEQYF
TRBJ1-6,TRBD1,NA,TRBV18,TGTGCCAGCTCACCCCAGGGGGCGTTCGGTTCACCCCTCCACTTT,CASSPQGAFGSPLHF
TRBJ2-1,NA,few,TRBV20-1,TGCAGTGTCCTCATTCGCTCCTACAATGAGCAGTTCTTC,CSVLIRSYNEQFF
TRBJ2-1,NA,many,TRBV11-2,TGTGCCAGCAGCTTAACCCACTACAATGAGCAGTTCTTC,CASSLTHYNEQFF
TRBJ2-5,NA,many,TRBV20-1,TGCAGTGCGGGTGGGGGGGCAGGAGAGACCCAGTACTTC,CSAGGGAGETQYF
TRBJ1-5,NA,many,TRBV6-4,TGTGCCAGCAGTGACACGGGGGATCAGCCCCAGCATTTT,CASSDTGDQPQHF
TRBJ2-1,NA,NA,TRBV30,TGTGCCTGGAGGCGGGGCTCCTACAATGAGCAGTTCTTC,CAWRRGSYNEQFF
TRBJ2-7,NA,few,TRBV7-9,TGTGCCAGCAGCTTAGGGTCAGGGCGGAACGAGCAGTACTTC,CASSLGSGRNEQYF